This TCR beta chain was captured in a study of T cell changes during pregnancy in multiple sclerosis. This clone was seen just once. The CDR3 has 15 amino acids. The germline V and J ends were trimmed by 9 bases and 2 bases, with 20 bases remaining between them. Per the germline V gene, CDR1 is MNHNS and CDR2 is SASEGT. The assay was immunoSEQ multiplex PCR, and TCRdb's table has in-frame clones only and misses some. The data show about 100,000 clones, about 92% seen once. The source material was peripheral blood, sampled in the first trimester of pregnancy. This sequence joins TRBV6-1 and TRBJ2-7; the D is unclear. The sequence was obtained from a female donor with multiple sclerosis, enrolled in a pregnancy study. In DNA form, the CDR3 reads TGTGCCAGTTTAAGGCCCGTGACTCTCCCCTACGAGCAGTACTTC. Its translation: CASLRPVTLPYEQYF.